What follows describes a single T cell receptor beta chain. This record belongs to a study of blood T cell repertoires in COVID-19. Study details: Sites across the United States, Italy and Spain contributed samples from acute and convalescent COVID-19. Sample material is recorded as cDNA or gDNA derived from T cells, B-cell-depleted T cells, or PBMCs.

The CDR3 has 16 residues. The ends were cut back, 2 bases at V and 4 bases at J, with 14 bases in the middle. CDR1 and CDR2 (germline): LNHNV, YYDKDF (reference sequence). In the original analysis: Nucleated cell number was recorded as an estimate derived from reference gene primer amplification. Generated by immunoSEQ multiplex PCR, the TCRdb table keeps only in-frame clones and is missing some. From that table come the V and J calls and clone size; the DNA was used to work out D and trimming. Of 200,000 to 250,000 clones in the sample, roughly 88% were seen once. Sequenced material: peripheral blood. The sequence derives from a woman in her thirties or forties who had recovered from COVID-19. J is TRBJ2-2 and V is TRBV15; a weak D match, TRBD1 (5 bases). CDR3 nucleotide sequence: TGTGCCACCAGCAGAAGCAGGGCGCCCGGCACCGGGGAGCTGTTTTTT. Translating gives CATSRSRAPGTGELFF.